This is a list of T cell receptor beta chains from one sample in a study of cytomegalovirus exposure and HLA in healthy donors. TCRdb's copy holds only in-frame clones and misses some; the assay was immunoSEQ multiplex PCR. The sample holds more than 70,000 clones, less than 85% seen once. Sequenced material: PBMCs. These receptors all come from a woman aged 45-60 years in good health and CMV-seropositive. CDR3s include the opening cysteine and the closing phenylalanine or tryptophan. Fields, in order: clone size, V gene, CDR3 protein. Where a row states a size, it is once, few, many or the class of an expanded clone; other rows omit it.

-	TRBV28	CASSPVYVLAGSDTQYF
few	TRBV4-3	CASSQDRASNSPLHF
-	TRBV29-1	CSVSSGLETQYF
-	TRBV19	CASRASGRAYEQYF
-	TRBV19	CASVLGTGNTEAFF
once	TRBV28	CASRPQGHGYGYTF
-	TRBV9	CASSSHVGQTRGNTIYF
-	TRBV5-1	CASSLGSGGVGNEQFF
-	TRBV5-1	CASSLAWGMDTGELFF
-	TRBV2	CASTGSSYEQYF
few	TRBV28	CASSPNPGQRNTEAFF
-	TRBV9	CASSPREVGGDEQYF
-	TRBV6-5	CASSYDTGSGNTIYF
-	TRBV6-6	CASSPQGFGSYEQYF
-	TRBV28	CASSPLNRAPPDTQYF